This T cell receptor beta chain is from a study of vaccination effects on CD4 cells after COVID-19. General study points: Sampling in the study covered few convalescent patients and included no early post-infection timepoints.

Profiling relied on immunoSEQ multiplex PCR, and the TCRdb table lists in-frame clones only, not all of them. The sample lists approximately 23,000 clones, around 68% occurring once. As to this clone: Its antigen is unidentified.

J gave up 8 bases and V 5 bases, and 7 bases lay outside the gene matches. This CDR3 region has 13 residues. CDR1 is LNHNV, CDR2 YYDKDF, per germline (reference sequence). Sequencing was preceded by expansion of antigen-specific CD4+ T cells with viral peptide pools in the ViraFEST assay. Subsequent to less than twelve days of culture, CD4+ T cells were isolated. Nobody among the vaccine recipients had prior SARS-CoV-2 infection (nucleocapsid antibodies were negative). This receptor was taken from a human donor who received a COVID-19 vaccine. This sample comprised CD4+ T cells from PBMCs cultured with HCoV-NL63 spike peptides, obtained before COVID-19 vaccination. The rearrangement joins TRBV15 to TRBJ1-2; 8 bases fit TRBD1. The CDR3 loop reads CATSSGQGGGYTF. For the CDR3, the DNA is TGTGCCACCAGCTCCGGACAGGGCGGAGGCTACACCTTC.